This paragraph reports one T cell receptor (beta chain). Its matching antigen is unknown. Vbeta (60) and Jbeta (13) primers were used in the PCR. TCRdb's copy holds only in-frame clones and misses some; the assay was immunoSEQ multiplex PCR. The sample shows about 200,000 clones, roughly 84% of them seen only once. This sample was taken from a study of cytomegalovirus exposure and HLA in healthy donors. Study findings and constraints: Solely CMV serostatus was available to characterize immune exposure.

Sample: PBMCs. The TCR comes from a man aged 50 or older in good health and CMV-seronegative.

CDR3: CASSEAGPSGSYEQFF. Here the CDR3 DNA reads TGCGCCAGCAGTGAGGCGGGGCCTAGCGGGAGCTATGAGCAGTTCTTC. The rearrangement joins TRBV10-2 to TRBJ2-1; the match to TRBD2 covers 10 bases. The CDR3 loop spans 16 amino acids. J lost 8 bases, V lost 2 bases, and 9 bases had no gene match. Germline V gives CDR1 WSHSY, CDR2 SAAADI.